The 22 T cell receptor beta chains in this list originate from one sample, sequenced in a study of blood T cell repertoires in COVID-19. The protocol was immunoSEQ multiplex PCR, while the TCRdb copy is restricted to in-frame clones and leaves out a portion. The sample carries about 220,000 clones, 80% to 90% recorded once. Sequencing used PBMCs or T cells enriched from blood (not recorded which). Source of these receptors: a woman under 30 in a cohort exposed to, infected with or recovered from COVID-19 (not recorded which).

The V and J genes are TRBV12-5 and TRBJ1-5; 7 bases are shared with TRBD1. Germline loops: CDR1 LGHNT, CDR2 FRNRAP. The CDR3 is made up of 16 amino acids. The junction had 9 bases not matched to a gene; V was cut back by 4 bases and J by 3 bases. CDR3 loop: CASGSTSGTVNQPQHF. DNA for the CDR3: TGTGCTAGTGGTTCAACATCCGGGACAGTCAATCAGCCCCAGCATTTT.

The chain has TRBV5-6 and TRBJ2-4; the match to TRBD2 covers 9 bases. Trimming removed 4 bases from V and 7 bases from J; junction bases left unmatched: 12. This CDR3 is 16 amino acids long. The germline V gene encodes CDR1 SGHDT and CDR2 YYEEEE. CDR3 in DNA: TGTGCCAGCAGCCCAAAGCCAGCGGGGGGAGGGAACATTCAGTACTTC. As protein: CASSPKPAGGGNIQYF.

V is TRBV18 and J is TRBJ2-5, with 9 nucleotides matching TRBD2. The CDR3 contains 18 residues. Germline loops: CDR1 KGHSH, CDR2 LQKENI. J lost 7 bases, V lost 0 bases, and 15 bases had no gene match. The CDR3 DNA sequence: TGTGCCAGCTCACCACCTCGGTTCAACGCGGGGGGGCCCGGGACCCAGTACTTC. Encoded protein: CASSPPRFNAGGPGTQYF.

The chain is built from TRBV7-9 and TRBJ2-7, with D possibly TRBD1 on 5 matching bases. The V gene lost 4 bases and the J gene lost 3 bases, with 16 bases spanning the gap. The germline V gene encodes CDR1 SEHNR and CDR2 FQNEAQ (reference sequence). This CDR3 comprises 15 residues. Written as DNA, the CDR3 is TGTGCCAGCAGCTCCCCCGAAAGCAGGGACTACGAGCAGTACTTC. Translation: CASSSPESRDYEQYF. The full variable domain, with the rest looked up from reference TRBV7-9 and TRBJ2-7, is DTGVSQNPRHKITKRGQNVTFRCDPISEHNRLYWYRQTLGQGPEFLTYFQNEAQLEKSRLLSDRFSAERPKGSFSTLEIQRTEQGDSAMYLCASSSPESRDYEQYFGPGTRLTVT.

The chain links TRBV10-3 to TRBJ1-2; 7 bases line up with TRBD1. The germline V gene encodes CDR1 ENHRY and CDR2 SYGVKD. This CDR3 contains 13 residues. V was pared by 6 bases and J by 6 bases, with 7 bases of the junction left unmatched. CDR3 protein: CAIRSDRVDGYTF. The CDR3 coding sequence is TGTGCCATCAGATCCGACAGGGTGGATGGCTACACCTTC.

The CDR3: CASSSGEDLEQYF. CDR3 in DNA: TGCGCCAGCAGCTCCGGGGAGGACCTGGAGCAGTACTTC. The chain carries TRBV5-1 and TRBJ2-7; D is perhaps TRBD2 (6 bases). CDR3 length: 13 amino acids. CDR1 is SGHRS, CDR2 YFSETQ, per germline. Trimming took off 3 bases at V and 7 bases at J, with 14 bases between the two ends.

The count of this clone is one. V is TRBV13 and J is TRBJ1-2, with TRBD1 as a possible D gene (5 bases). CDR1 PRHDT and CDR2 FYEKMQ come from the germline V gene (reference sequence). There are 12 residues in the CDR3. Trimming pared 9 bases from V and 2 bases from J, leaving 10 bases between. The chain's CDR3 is CASSRANYGYTF. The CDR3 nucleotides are TGTGCCAGTTCCAGGGCAAACTATGGCTACACCTTC.

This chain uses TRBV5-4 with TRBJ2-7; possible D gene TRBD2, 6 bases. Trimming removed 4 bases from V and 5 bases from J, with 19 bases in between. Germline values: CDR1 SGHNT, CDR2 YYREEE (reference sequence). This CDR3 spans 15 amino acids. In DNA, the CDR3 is TGTGCCAGCAGCCTTTCAACCGGGACTGACGACGAGCAGTACTTC. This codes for CASSLSTGTDDEQYF.

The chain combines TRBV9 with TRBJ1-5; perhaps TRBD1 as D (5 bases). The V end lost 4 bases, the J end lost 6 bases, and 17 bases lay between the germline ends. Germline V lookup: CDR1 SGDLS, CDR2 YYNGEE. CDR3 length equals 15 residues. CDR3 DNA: TGTGCCAGCAGCATGGGGTCAGGGCAGGGTCAGCCCCAGCATTTT. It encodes CASSMGSGQGQPQHF.

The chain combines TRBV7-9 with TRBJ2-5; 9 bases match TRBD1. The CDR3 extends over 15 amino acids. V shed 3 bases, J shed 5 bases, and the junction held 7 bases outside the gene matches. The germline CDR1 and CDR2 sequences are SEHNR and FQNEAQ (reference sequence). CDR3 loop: CASSFPQGAEETQYF. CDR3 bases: TGTGCCAGCAGCTTCCCACAGGGGGCAGAGGAGACCCAGTACTTC.

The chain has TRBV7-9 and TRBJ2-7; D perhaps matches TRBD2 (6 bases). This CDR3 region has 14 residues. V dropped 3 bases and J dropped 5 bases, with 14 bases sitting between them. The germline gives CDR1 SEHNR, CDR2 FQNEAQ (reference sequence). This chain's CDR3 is CASSFGISGDEQYF. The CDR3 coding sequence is TGTGCCAGCAGCTTCGGGATCTCGGGGGACGAGCAGTACTTC. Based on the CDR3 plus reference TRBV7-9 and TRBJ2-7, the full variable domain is DTGVSQNPRHKITKRGQNVTFRCDPISEHNRLYWYRQTLGQGPEFLTYFQNEAQLEKSRLLSDRFSAERPKGSFSTLEIQRTEQGDSAMYLCASSFGISGDEQYFGPGTRLTVT.

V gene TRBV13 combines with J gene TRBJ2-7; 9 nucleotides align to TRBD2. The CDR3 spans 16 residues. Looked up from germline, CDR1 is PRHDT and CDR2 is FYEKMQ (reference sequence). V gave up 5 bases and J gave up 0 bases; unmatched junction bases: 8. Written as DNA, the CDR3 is TGTGCCAGCAGCCCCAGACTAGCGGAAACCTCCTACGAGCAGTACTTC. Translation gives CASSPRLAETSYEQYF.

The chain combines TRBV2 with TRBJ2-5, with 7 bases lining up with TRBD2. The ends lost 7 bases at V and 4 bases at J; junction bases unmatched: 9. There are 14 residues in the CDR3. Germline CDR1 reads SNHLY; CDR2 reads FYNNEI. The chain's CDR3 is CASTGRESGETQYF. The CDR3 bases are TGTGCCAGCACGGGGCGGGAGTCTGGAGAGACCCAGTACTTC.

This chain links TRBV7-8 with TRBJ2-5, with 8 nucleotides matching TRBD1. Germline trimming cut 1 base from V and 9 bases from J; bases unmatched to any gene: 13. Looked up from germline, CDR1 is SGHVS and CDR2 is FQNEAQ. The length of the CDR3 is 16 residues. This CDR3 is CASSLVPDRAGLAQYF. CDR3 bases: TGTGCCAGCAGCTTAGTCCCGGACAGGGCTGGTTTGGCCCAGTACTTC.

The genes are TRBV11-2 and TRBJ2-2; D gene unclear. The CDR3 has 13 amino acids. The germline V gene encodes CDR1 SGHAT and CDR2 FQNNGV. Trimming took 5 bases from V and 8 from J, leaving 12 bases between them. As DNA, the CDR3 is TGTGCCAGCAGCCTCCCCACCCGGGGGGAGCTGTTTTTT. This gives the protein CASSLPTRGELFF. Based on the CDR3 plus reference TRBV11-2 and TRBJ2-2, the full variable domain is EAGVAQSPRYKIIEKRQSVAFWCNPISGHATLYWYQQILGQGPKLLIQFQNNGVVDDSQLPKDRFSAERLKGVDSTLKIQPAKLEDSAVYLCASSLPTRGELFFGEGSRLTVL.

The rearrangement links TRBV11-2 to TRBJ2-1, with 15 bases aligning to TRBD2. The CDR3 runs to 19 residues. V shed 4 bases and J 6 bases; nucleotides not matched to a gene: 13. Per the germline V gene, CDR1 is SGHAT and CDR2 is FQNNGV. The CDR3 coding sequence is TGTGCCAGCAGCTGTTCCGGGACTAGCGGGGGGACTGACTGCAATGAGCAGTTCTTC. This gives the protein CASSCSGTSGGTDCNEQFF.

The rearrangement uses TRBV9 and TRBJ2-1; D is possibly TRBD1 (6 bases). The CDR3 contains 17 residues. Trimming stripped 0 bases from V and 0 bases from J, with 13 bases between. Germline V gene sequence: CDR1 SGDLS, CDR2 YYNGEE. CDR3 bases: TGTGCCAGCAGCGTAGAACAGGGATTTGGCTCCTACAATGAGCAGTTCTTC. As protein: CASSVEQGFGSYNEQFF.

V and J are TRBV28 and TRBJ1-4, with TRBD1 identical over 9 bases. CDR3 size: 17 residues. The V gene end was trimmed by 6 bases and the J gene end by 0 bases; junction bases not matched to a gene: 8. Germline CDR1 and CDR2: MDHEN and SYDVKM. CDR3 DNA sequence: TGTGCCAGCAGCTTACAGGGGGCACAGTCAACTAATGAAAAACTGTTTTTT. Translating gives CASSLQGAQSTNEKLFF.

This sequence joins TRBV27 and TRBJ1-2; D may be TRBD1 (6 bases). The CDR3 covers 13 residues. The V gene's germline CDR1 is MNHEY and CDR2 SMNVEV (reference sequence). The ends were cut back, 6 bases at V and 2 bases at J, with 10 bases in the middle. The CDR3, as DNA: TGTGCCAGCAGGGTTACAGGGAACTATGGCTACACCTTC. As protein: CASRVTGNYGYTF.

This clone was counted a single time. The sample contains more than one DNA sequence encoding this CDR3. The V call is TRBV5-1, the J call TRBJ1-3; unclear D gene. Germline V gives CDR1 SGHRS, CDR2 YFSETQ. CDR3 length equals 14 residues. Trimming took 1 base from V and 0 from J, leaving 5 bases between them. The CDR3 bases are TGCGCCAGCAGCTTGTCTAGCTCTGGAAACACCATATATTTT. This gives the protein CASSLSSSGNTIYF.

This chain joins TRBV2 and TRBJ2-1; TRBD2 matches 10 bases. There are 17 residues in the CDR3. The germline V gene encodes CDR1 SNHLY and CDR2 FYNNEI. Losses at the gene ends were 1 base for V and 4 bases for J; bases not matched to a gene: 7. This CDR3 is CASSEGRLAGEYNEQFF. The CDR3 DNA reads TGTGCCAGCAGTGAAGGGCGGCTAGCGGGGGAATACAATGAGCAGTTCTTC.

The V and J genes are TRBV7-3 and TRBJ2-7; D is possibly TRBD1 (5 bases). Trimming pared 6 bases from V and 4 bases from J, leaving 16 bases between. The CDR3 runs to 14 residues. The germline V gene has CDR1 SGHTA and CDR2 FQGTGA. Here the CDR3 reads CASRSNPGSYEQYF. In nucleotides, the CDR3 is TGTGCCAGCAGATCAAACCCAGGGTCATACGAGCAGTACTTC.